The clone carrying this T cell receptor (beta chain) was counted ten times or more. MiXCR, applied by TCRdb to the RT-PCR reads, yields one record per CDR3 protein. The sample has about 680,000 distinct CDR3 sequences; approximately 15% are singletons. Germline CDR1 and CDR2: SGHAT and FQDESV (reference sequence). CDR3 length: 14 residues. Trimming took 2 bases from V and 4 from J, leaving 12 bases between them. The rearrangement joins TRBV11-1 to TRBJ2-7; D gene uncertain. The sequencing input was memory CD4+ T cells from blood. The clonotype originates from a female donor in good health, serving as a healthy control. In nucleotides, the CDR3 is TGTGCCAGCAGCTTACAGGCCGGTTTATACGAGCAGTACTTC. Translation gives CASSLQAGLYEQYF.